The clone carrying this T cell receptor (beta chain) was observed once. Its matching antigen is unknown. The data were taken from a study of T cell responses to AZD1222 COVID-19 vaccine. Study results and limitations: Only six or seven AZD1222 recipients were seropositive at baseline. Donors were mostly white British, more females; clonal diversity possibly underestimated. Regions 160-218 and 743-854 held dominance among vaccine-associated CD4 TCRs, which spanned spike. Sampling that yielded the repertoires occurred only after the peak T cell response.

The data were produced by immunoSEQ multiplex PCR, yet TCRdb's version contains in-frame clones alone and is incomplete. The table shows 150,000 to 200,000 clones, with around 89% occurring only once. The J segment lost 10 bases and the V segment lost 0 bases, leaving 9 bases of the junction unmatched. This CDR3 is 15 amino acids long. Germline-derived CDR1 and CDR2 are SGDLS and YYNGEE. The sequence derives from an adult in good health. The chain recombines TRBV9 with TRBJ1-4; 7 positions agree with TRBD1. Sequencing was performed on peripheral blood, taken on day 0 of AZD1222 vaccination. The CDR3 nucleotides are TGTGCCAGCAGCGTAGGGGACAGTGATTTCTTAAAACTGTTTTTT. Encoded protein: CASSVGDSDFLKLFF.